The T cell receptor beta chain under discussion was sequenced for a study of breast tumors, draining lymph nodes, adjacent tissues. With regard to this clonotype: The antigen remains undetermined.

This CDR3 spans 15 amino acids. Germline CDR1 SGHRS, CDR2 YFSETQ. V dropped 2 bases and J dropped 4 bases, with 15 bases sitting between them. The lymph nodes were axillary draining lymph nodes from breast cancer patients. General study points: Compared with lymph nodes, tumors were less diverse; compared with nontumor tissue, more. Most tumor T cells seemingly derive from lymph node, then expand in tumor.

Each CDR3 protein is one row after TCRdb ran MiXCR on the multiplex PCR reads. The repertoire holds roughly 100,000 distinct CDR3 sequences, with more than 25% as singletons. The sample comprised axillary lymph node tissue. The gene calls are TRBV5-1 and TRBJ1-2; perhaps TRBD1 as D (6 bases). The sequence derives from a female donor with breast cancer. Some clones in this sample may be carry-over from other donors' samples. Here the CDR3 reads CASSLDLGTIYGYTF. The CDR3 DNA sequence: TGCGCCAGCAGCTTAGATCTCGGGACAATCTATGGCTACACCTTC.